Listed below are T cell receptor beta chains from one sample, sequenced in a study of T cells in tuberculosis. TCRdb's table, derived via immunoSEQ multiplex PCR, lists solely in-frame clones and lacks some. Here the sample spans about 43,000 clones, 95% being singletons. The sample consisted of PBMCs. The source of these receptors is a donor aged 5 to 30 with latent tuberculosis or without tuberculosis infection. Both conserved end residues are part of each CDR3.

CDR3 length: 14
V gene: TRBV30
CDR3 protein: CAWSNERGPLGQYF

CDR3 length: 14
V gene: TRBV15
CDR3 protein: CATSRDGATDTQYF

CDR3 length: 16
V gene: TRBV6-5
CDR3 protein: CASSYYGTGRQETQYF

CDR3 length: 13
V gene: TRBV4-1
CDR3 protein: CASSQERRSTQYF

CDR3 length: 16
V gene: TRBV11-2
CDR3 protein: CASSSLRGQGKLEQYF

CDR3 length: 14
V gene: TRBV27
CDR3 protein: CASSSTESSYEQYF

CDR3 length: 14
V gene: TRBV14
CDR3 protein: CASSHLGRATEAFF

CDR3 length: 15
V gene: TRBV4-1
CDR3 protein: CASSSLAGGLNEQFF

CDR3 length: 15
V gene: TRBV7-9
CDR3 protein: CASSSTDRDHYGYTF

CDR3 length: 13
V gene: TRBV9
CDR3 protein: CASSARTGLGYTF

CDR3 length: 15
V gene: TRBV19
CDR3 protein: CASMPDRGRVTEAFF

CDR3 length: 15
V gene: TRBV5-1
CDR3 protein: CASSLVGETREKLFF

CDR3 length: 16
V gene: TRBV19
CDR3 protein: CASHPTGTLTYYGYTF

CDR3 length: 13
V gene: TRBV30
CDR3 protein: CAWRAGYHTEAFF

CDR3 length: 16
V gene: TRBV25-1
CDR3 protein: CASSYRVRDGPGELFF

CDR3 length: 14
V gene: TRBV28
CDR3 protein: CASSRTTVNQPQHF

CDR3 length: 15
V gene: TRBV5-6
CDR3 protein: CASQTTGGSNYGYTF

CDR3 length: 15
V gene: TRBV30
CDR3 protein: CAWDGTGDLNTEAFF

CDR3 length: 14
V gene: TRBV5-4
CDR3 protein: CASSLVNRVTEAFF

CDR3 length: 13
V gene: TRBV11-2
CDR3 protein: CASSLDRSYEQYF

CDR3 length: 15
V gene: TRBV19
CDR3 protein: CATKGQGGGYGEQYF

CDR3 length: 14
V gene: TRBV7-3
CDR3 protein: CASSSTGAGQPQHF

CDR3 length: 14
V gene: TRBV9
CDR3 protein: CASSPTGVQETQYF

CDR3 length: 16
V gene: TRBV9
CDR3 protein: CASSVAPRGGEAEAFF

CDR3 length: 14
V gene: TRBV13
CDR3 protein: CASTLAGHQETQYF

CDR3 length: 17
V gene: TRBV19
CDR3 protein: CASSPTGGVSGANVLTF

CDR3 length: 14
V gene: TRBV9
CDR3 protein: CASSQKEPNSPLHF

CDR3 length: 13
V gene: TRBV10-3
CDR3 protein: CAISEDRTEGYTF

CDR3 length: 12
V gene: TRBV5-6
CDR3 protein: CASSSYRGEAFF

CDR3 length: 14
V gene: TRBV6-5
CDR3 protein: CASSYTTGGTEAFF

CDR3 length: 13
V gene: TRBV6-1
CDR3 protein: CASRATGLETQYF

CDR3 length: 21
V gene: TRBV21-1
CDR3 protein: CASSKEVTETGLPLANYGYTF

CDR3 length: 16
V gene: TRBV30
CDR3 protein: CASWRGFGKAGAEAFF

CDR3 length: 20
V gene: TRBV28
CDR3 protein: CASSFMGQGLTFSSYNEQFF

CDR3 length: 15
V gene: TRBV7-8
CDR3 protein: CASSLTGQGLYEQYF

CDR3 length: 15
V gene: TRBV5-4
CDR3 protein: CASSPRLDLRTEAFF

CDR3 length: 17
V gene: TRBV4-3
CDR3 protein: CASSPDRDRNSNTEAFF

CDR3 length: 14
V gene: TRBV5-1
CDR3 protein: CASSPGTAQETQYF

CDR3 length: 14
V gene: TRBV9
CDR3 protein: CASTRQGSGNTIYF

CDR3 length: 15
V gene: TRBV30
CDR3 protein: CAWSVRDRVGTEAFF

CDR3 length: 12
V gene: TRBV28
CDR3 protein: CASSLRGTEAFF